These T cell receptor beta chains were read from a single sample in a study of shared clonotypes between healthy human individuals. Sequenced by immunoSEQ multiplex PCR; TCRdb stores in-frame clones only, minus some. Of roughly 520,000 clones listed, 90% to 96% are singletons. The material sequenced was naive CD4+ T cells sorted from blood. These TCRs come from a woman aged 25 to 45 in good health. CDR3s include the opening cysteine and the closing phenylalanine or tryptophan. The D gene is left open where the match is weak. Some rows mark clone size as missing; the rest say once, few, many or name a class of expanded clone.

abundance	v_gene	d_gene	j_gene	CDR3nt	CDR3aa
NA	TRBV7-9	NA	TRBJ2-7	TGTGCCAGCAGCAAAGGCCTATGGGACACACACGAGCAGTACTTC	CASSKGLWDTHEQYF
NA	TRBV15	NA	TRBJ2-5	TGTGCCACCAGCAGAGATGCAGGCCCGGGGACCCAGTACTTC	CATSRDAGPGTQYF
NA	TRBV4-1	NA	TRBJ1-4	TGCGCCAGCAGCCAAAACAGGGCGAGCTCACTGTTTTTT	CASSQNRASSLFF
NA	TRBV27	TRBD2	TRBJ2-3	TGTGCCAGCAGTCCACTAGCGGGAGTGGATACGCAGTATTTT	CASSPLAGVDTQYF
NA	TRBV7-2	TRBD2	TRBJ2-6	TGTGCCAGCAGCTTATTTAGCGGGAGGACTGGGGCCAACGTCCTGACTTTC	CASSLFSGRTGANVLTF
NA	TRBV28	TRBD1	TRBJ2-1	TGTGCCAGCAACCTGGACAGGTCCTACAATGAGCAGTTCTTC	CASNLDRSYNEQFF
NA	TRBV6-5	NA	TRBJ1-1	TGTGCCAGCAGTTACTCGGGGACGAACACTGAAGCTTTCTTT	CASSYSGTNTEAFF
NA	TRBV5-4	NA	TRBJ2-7	TGTGCCAGCAGCTCGAGTCCACAGGGATGGTCCTCCGAGCAGTACTTC	CASSSSPQGWSSEQYF
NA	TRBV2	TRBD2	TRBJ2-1	TGTGCCAGCAAAGTAACTAGCGGTGAGCAGTTCTTC	CASKVTSGEQFF
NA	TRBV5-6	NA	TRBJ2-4	TGTGCCAGCAGCTTGGCCGGCAGACGCCTAGCCAAAAACATTCAGTACTTC	CASSLAGRRLAKNIQYF
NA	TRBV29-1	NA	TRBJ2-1	TGCAGCGTTGAAGACTCCGTCCGTAGCGGTGAGCAGTTCTTC	CSVEDSVRSGEQFF
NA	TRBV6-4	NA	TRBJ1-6	TGTGCCAGCAGCGACGGGCCCTGGGGCGGGACCCTCCACTTT	CASSDGPWGGTLHF
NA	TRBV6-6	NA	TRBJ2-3	TGTGCCAGCGGGAGCACAGATACGCAGTATTTT	CASGSTDTQYF
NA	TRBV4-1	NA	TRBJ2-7	TGCGCCAGCAGCCAAGTCGTACCGACGAGCTCCTACGAGCAGTACTTC	CASSQVVPTSSYEQYF
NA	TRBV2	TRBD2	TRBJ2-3	TGTGCCATAGCGGGATCAGATACGCAGTATTTT	CAIAGSDTQYF
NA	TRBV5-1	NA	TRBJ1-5	TGCGCCAGCAGCCTAACAGCCTCAGGGCCCCAGCATTTT	CASSLTASGPQHF
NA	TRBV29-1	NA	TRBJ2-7	TGCAGCGTTGAGGACAACTACGAGCAGTACTTC	CSVEDNYEQYF
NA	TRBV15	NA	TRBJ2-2	TGTGCCACCAGCAGAGAAGGGACCGGGGAGCTGTTTTTT	CATSREGTGELFF
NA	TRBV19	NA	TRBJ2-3	TGTGCCAGTAATTCGCGGGGATACACAGATACGCAGTATTTT	CASNSRGYTDTQYF
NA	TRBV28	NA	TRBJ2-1	TGTGCCAGCAGTTTTCAAGACGGCTCCTACAATGAGCAGTTCTTC	CASSFQDGSYNEQFF
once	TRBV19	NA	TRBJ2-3	TGTGCCAGTAGTTCGACAGGCACTATCACAGATACGCAGTATTTT	CASSSTGTITDTQYF
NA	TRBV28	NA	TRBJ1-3	TGTGCCAGCAGTACAAAACTGGTAGGCGTTCTCTCTGGAAACACCATATATTTT	CASSTKLVGVLSGNTIYF
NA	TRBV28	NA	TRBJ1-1	TGTGCCAGCAGTTTACCGGGACCCGGGGGAGCTTTCTTT	CASSLPGPGGAFF
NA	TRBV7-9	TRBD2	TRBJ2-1	TGTGCCAGCAGCTTCCCGGGACTAGCGGGAGGTGAGCAGTTCTTC	CASSFPGLAGGEQFF
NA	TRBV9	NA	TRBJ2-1	TGTGCCAGCAGCGCCGTCTGGGGACGCCGGGTGAATGAGCAGTTCTTC	CASSAVWGRRVNEQFF
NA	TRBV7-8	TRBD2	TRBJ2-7	TGTGCCAGCAGCTCAGAACGACTAGCGGACTCCTACGAGCAGTACTTC	CASSSERLADSYEQYF
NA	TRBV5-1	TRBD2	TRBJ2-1	TGCGCCAGCAGCCGACTAGCGGGAGAAAACTACAATGAGCAGTTCTTC	CASSRLAGENYNEQFF
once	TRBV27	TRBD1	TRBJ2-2	TGTGCCAGCAGGAAAGATAGGACAGGGAAGACTCGTGGGGCCGGGGAGCTGTTTTTT	CASRKDRTGKTRGAGELFF
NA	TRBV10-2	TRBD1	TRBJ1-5	TGCGCCAGCAGTGAGACAGGGGGCTCTTATCAGCCCCAGCATTTT	CASSETGGSYQPQHF
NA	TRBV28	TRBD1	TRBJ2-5	TGTGCCAGCAGTCAAACAGGGGGCGGGGGGACCCAGTACTTC	CASSQTGGGGTQYF
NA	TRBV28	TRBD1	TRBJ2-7	TGTGCCAGCAGTTACCCGACAGGGGGGCTGGACGAGCAGTACTTC	CASSYPTGGLDEQYF
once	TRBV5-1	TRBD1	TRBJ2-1	TGCGCCAGCAGCTTGGTATCACAGGGGAGCAATGAGCAGTTCTTC	CASSLVSQGSNEQFF
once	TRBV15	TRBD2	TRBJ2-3	TGTGCCACCAGCAGAGCTAAGCGGGAGTTTGGAGATACGCAGTATTTT	CATSRAKREFGDTQYF
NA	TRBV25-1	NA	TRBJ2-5	TGTGCCAGCAGTGAATTTGGAGATCAAGAGACCCAGTACTTC	CASSEFGDQETQYF
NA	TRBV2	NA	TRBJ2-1	TGTGCCTGTACCAGCTCAGGGCCTGTTATAAACAATGAGCAGTTCTTC	CACTSSGPVINNEQFF
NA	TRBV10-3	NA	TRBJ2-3	TGTGCCATCAGTGAAAGCACAGATACGCAGTATTTT	CAISESTDTQYF
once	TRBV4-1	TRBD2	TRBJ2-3	TGCGCCAGCAGCCAAGAGTTAGCGGGAGGTGCAGATACGCAGTATTTT	CASSQELAGGADTQYF
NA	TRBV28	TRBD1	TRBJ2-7	TGTGCCAGCAGGCGAGTAAGGGGGCTCGCGCAGTACTTC	CASRRVRGLAQYF
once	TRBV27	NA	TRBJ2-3	TGTGCCAGCAGTTACGGGAGAGGCACAGATACGCAGTATTTT	CASSYGRGTDTQYF
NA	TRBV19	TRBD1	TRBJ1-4	TGTGCCAGTAGTAAGGACAGGTATAATGAAAAACTGTTTTTT	CASSKDRYNEKLFF
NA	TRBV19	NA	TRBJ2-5	TGTGCCAGTAGTATAACAGGTTCTAGTGGGGAGACCCAGTACTTC	CASSITGSSGETQYF
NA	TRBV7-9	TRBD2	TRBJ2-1	TGTGCCAGCAGCCCCTACCCAAGGACTAGCGGGATTAATGAGCAGTTCTTC	CASSPYPRTSGINEQFF
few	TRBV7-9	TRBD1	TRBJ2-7	TGTGCCAGCAGCTTAGGGACAGGGATCTACGAGCAGTACTTC	CASSLGTGIYEQYF
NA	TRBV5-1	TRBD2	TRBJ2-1	TGCGCCAGCAGCTCTAGCGGGAATCTCAATGAGCAGTTCTTC	CASSSSGNLNEQFF
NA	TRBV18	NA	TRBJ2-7	TGTGCCAGCTCACCGGCCAACGAGCAGTACTTC	CASSPANEQYF
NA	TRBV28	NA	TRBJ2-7	TGTGCCAGCAGTTCCTATTACGAGCAGTACTTC	CASSSYYEQYF
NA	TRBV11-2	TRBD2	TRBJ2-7	TGTGCCAGCAGCTTAAGCTTCACTAGCGGGAGTTACGAGCAGTACTTC	CASSLSFTSGSYEQYF
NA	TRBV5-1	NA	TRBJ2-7	TGCGCCAGCAGCTTGGAACGGGACTCCCTCTCCTACGAGCAGTACTTC	CASSLERDSLSYEQYF
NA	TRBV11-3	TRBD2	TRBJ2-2	TGTGCCAGCAGCTCCCCGGGACTAGCCGGGGAGCTGTTTTTT	CASSSPGLAGELFF
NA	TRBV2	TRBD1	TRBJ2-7	TGTGCCAGCAAGGTCGGACAGGGACTCAATGAGCAGTACTTC	CASKVGQGLNEQYF
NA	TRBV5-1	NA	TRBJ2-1	TGCGCCAGCAGCTTGTCTCCCCCTCTGGAAGAGCAGTTCTTC	CASSLSPPLEEQFF
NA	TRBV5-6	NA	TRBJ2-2	TGTGCCAGCAGCTCTTTTCATGCCGGGGAGCTGTTTTTT	CASSSFHAGELFF
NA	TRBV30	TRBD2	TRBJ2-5	TGTGCCTGGAGTGTCGGGACTAGCGGGAGTAGGGAGACCCAGTACTTC	CAWSVGTSGSRETQYF
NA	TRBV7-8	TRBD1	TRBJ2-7	TGTGCCAGCAGCCCGGACAGGGTCCCCTCCTGGTCCGTTATCCACGAGCAGTACTTC	CASSPDRVPSWSVIHEQYF
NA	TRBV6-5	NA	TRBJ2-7	TGTGCCAGCAGTTACGGGGACGAGCAGTACTTC	CASSYGDEQYF
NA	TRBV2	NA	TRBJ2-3	TGTGCCAGCAGTGCCCTTCCAAGGGGTAGCACAGATACGCAGTATTTT	CASSALPRGSTDTQYF
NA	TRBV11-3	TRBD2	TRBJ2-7	TGTGCCAGCAGCTTAGACCACGGGACTAGCGGGATCTCGGGGGAGCAGTACTTC	CASSLDHGTSGISGEQYF
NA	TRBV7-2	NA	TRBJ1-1	TGTGCCAGCAGCCTCACCCATCTCGTTGCACGGGGAGTTGAAGCTTTCTTT	CASSLTHLVARGVEAFF
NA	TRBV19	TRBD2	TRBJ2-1	TGTGCCAGTACCCCGACTAGCGGGTCATACAATGAGCAGTTCTTC	CASTPTSGSYNEQFF
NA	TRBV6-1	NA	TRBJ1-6	TGTGCCAGCAGTGAAGCGATCCAGGGGCAAGGAAATTCACCCCTCCACTTT	CASSEAIQGQGNSPLHF